This TCR beta chain was sequenced during a study of CD8 T cells in ankylosing spondylitis. Notes on the study in general: Made up of 7 to 9 highly homologous variants, a TCR beta motif appeared characteristic of ankylosing spondylitis blood. Disease-linked clones displayed a CD8+ phenotype and appeared relatively rarely in peripheral blood. A number of the motif variants had already been described in reactive arthritis synovial fluid and blood. It was reported that disease-linked clones were significantly enriched in matched ankylosing spondylitis synovial fluid.

At least ten counts were recorded for this clonotype. What it recognizes is unknown. Molecular-barcoded quantitative 5'-RACE produced these TCR beta libraries. Each CDR3 protein is one row after TCRdb ran MiXCR on the 5' RACE reads. The repertoire holds 700,000 to 1,000,000 distinct CDR3 sequences, with about 10% as singletons. The germline V gene encodes CDR1 SGHRS and CDR2 YFSETQ. The CDR3 runs 17 residues. V lost 0 bases, J lost 9 bases, and 10 bases stayed unmatched. Sequenced material: blood, either unsorted or a sorted T cell fraction (not recorded which). The chain links TRBV5-1 to TRBJ2-1; 12 positions agree with TRBD2. This clonotype originated in a male donor with ankylosing spondylitis. Here the CDR3 reads CASSLGRLAGDPTEQFF. In DNA, the CDR3 is TGCGCCAGCAGCTTGGGCAGACTAGCGGGAGATCCTACTGAGCAGTTCTTC.